Below, 21 T cell receptor beta chains from the same sample are listed, as sequenced in a study of cytomegalovirus exposure and HLA in healthy donors (dated by TCRdb to 2015 to 2018). Libraries were built with the immunoSEQ multiplex PCR assay. For the multiplex PCR, a mixture combining 60 forward primers for TCR Vbeta segments and 13 reverse primers for TCR Jbeta segments was used. Held by TCRdb, this immuneACCESS table contains in-frame sequences only and omits some clones. Under half of the omission traces to an unresolved V gene where checked; the cause of the rest is unknown. This sample has 120,000 or so clones in its table, and 75% to 90% of those were observed once. 8.9% of the sample rests with the top ten. Source material: PBMCs. Source of these receptors: a man aged 30 to 39 in good health and CMV-seropositive.

The genes are TRBV2 and TRBJ1-6; D is perhaps TRBD1 (5 bases). The germline V and J ends were trimmed by 5 bases and 11 bases, with 16 bases remaining between them. The CDR3 contains 14 residues. CDR1 is SNHLY, CDR2 FYNNEI, per germline. The CDR3 region has the DNA TGTGCCAGCAGTCGATCTCAGGGCCAGGCACCCCTCCACTTT. Translated: CASSRSQGQAPLHF.

This chain uses TRBV5-5 with TRBJ2-7, with a tentative D call TRBD1 (5 bases). The germline V gene has CDR1 SGHKS and CDR2 YYEKEE (reference sequence). Trimming took off 1 base at V and 2 bases at J, with 7 bases between the two ends. The CDR3 has 13 residues. Written as DNA, the CDR3 is TGTGCCAGCAGCTTGATAGGGGCCTACGAGCAGTACTTC. Its protein is CASSLIGAYEQYF.

This chain connects TRBV5-1 to TRBJ2-7; 8 bases are shared with TRBD1. Germline V lookup: CDR1 SGHRS, CDR2 YFSETQ. J was trimmed by 4 bases and V by 4 bases; bases with no gene match: 4. The CDR3 extends over 13 amino acids. CDR3 protein: CASSLDRVYEQYF. The CDR3, as DNA: TGCGCCAGCAGCCTGGACAGGGTTTACGAGCAGTACTTC.

This chain uses TRBV2 with TRBJ1-4; 10 bases line up with TRBD1. CDR1 is SNHLY, CDR2 FYNNEI, per germline. The CDR3 is 14 residues long. The J segment lost 7 bases and the V segment lost 8 bases, leaving 7 bases of the junction unmatched. DNA of the CDR3: TGTGCCAGCGGTACCGGGACAGGGGCTGAAAAACTGTTTTTT. Its translation is CASGTGTGAEKLFF. The variable domain in full, with the rest retrieved from reference TRBV2 and TRBJ1-4, is EPEVTQTPSHQVTQMGQEVILRCVPISNHLYFYWYRQILGQKVEFLVSFYNNEISEKSEIFDDQFSVERPDGSNFTLKIRSTKLEDSAMYFCASGTGTGAEKLFFGSGTQLSVL.

This clone was detected once. The chain combines TRBV2 with TRBJ1-6; TRBD1 matches at 7 bases. The length of the CDR3 is 16 residues. The V gene's germline CDR1 is SNHLY and CDR2 FYNNEI. With 6 bases clipped from V and 7 bases from J, the junction kept 12 bases outside the gene matches. The CDR3 is CASRRGLGQWNSPLHF. CDR3 in DNA: TGTGCCAGCAGGAGGGGCCTGGGACAGTGGAATTCACCCCTCCACTTT.

This clone was counted between two and nine times. This sample also contains other DNA sequences that code for the same CDR3. V and J are TRBV6-5 and TRBJ1-5, with no clear D. V dropped 5 bases and J dropped 0 bases, with 8 bases sitting between them. Germline V gene data show CDR1 as MNHEY and CDR2 as SVGAGI. The CDR3 is made up of 14 amino acids. The CDR3 DNA follows: TGTGCCAGCAGTCGAACAAATAGCAATCAGCCCCAGCATTTT. It translates to CASSRTNSNQPQHF.

This chain connects TRBV7-9 to TRBJ2-6, with 9 nucleotides matching TRBD1. This CDR3 spans 17 amino acids. Germline lookup yields CDR1 SEHNR and CDR2 FQNEAQ (reference sequence). V lost 4 bases, J lost 0 bases, and 4 bases stayed unmatched. This CDR3 reads CASSWDRAYSGANVLTF. CDR3 DNA sequence: TGTGCCAGCAGCTGGGACAGGGCCTACTCTGGGGCCAACGTCCTGACTTTC.

This clone has a single count. The J gene is TRBJ1-1, the V gene TRBV6-5, with D possibly TRBD1 on 5 matching bases. V lost 2 bases, J lost 3 bases, and 7 bases lay in between. Germline V gene sequence: CDR1 MNHEY, CDR2 SVGAGI. The CDR3 extends over 13 amino acids. The CDR3 coding sequence is TGTGCCAGCAGTTACGGAGGGGACACTGAAGCTTTCTTT. It is translated as CASSYGGDTEAFF.

The chain is built from TRBV19 and TRBJ2-3; 12 bases line up with TRBD2. Germline values: CDR1 LNHDA, CDR2 SQIVND (reference sequence). The trim removed 2 bases at V and 4 bases at J, leaving 4 bases unmatched. The CDR3 covers 16 residues. The CDR3 nucleotides are TGTGCCAGTAGTATAATTCTAGCGGGGGGGCCAGATACGCAGTATTTT. Protein sequence: CASSIILAGGPDTQYF.

CDR3: CASSYGGGSYEQYF. For the CDR3, the DNA is TGTGCCAGCAGTTACGGGGGGGGAAGTTACGAGCAGTACTTC. The rearrangement joins TRBV6-5 to TRBJ2-7; 7 positions match TRBD2. Germline assignment: CDR1 MNHEY and CDR2 SVGAGI. There are 14 residues in the CDR3. After removal of 2 bases from V and 4 bases from J, the junction contained 5 bases not matched to a gene.

A single count supports this clone. The chain is built from TRBV9 and TRBJ2-3, with D unresolved. Germline V gene lookup returns CDR1 SGDLS and CDR2 YYNGEE. Trimming cost V 3 bases and J 4 bases, with 9 bases left between them. The CDR3 sequence is 13 residues long. DNA of the CDR3: TGTGCCAGCAGCGCCCGGCTAGCAGATACGCAGTATTTT. As protein: CASSARLADTQYF.

This sequence joins TRBV2 and TRBJ1-5; weak D call: TRBD1 (6 bases). With 3 bases removed from V and 6 bases from J, the gap between germline ends came to 15 bases. Germline V lookup: CDR1 SNHLY, CDR2 FYNNEI. This CDR3 has 15 amino acids. This CDR3 is CASSEPHRAGQPQHF. For the CDR3, the DNA is TGTGCCAGCAGTGAGCCCCACAGGGCAGGTCAGCCCCAGCATTTT. Variable domain in full (rest from reference TRBV2 and TRBJ1-5): EPEVTQTPSHQVTQMGQEVILRCVPISNHLYFYWYRQILGQKVEFLVSFYNNEISEKSEIFDDQFSVERPDGSNFTLKIRSTKLEDSAMYFCASSEPHRAGQPQHFGDGTRLSIL.

The V call is TRBV9, the J call TRBJ2-4; D is ambiguous. This CDR3 is built from 16 residues. Germline lookup yields CDR1 SGDLS and CDR2 YYNGEE. V was shortened by 3 bases and J by 0 bases, with 13 bases between the two germline ends. The CDR3 nucleotides are TGTGCCAGCAGCGGTCAGAGCGCACTAGCCAAAAACATTCAGTACTTC. It translates to CASSGQSALAKNIQYF.

The DNA of the CDR3 is TGTGCCAGTACCCGACTAGATTCATTGAATGAGCAGTTCTTC. Protein product: CASTRLDSLNEQFF. The chain employs TRBV19 and TRBJ2-1, with a weak D call TRBD2 (6 bases). Germline CDR1 is LNHDA and CDR2 is SQIVND (reference sequence). CDR3 length equals 14 residues. V was clipped by 7 bases and J by 7 bases, with 17 bases between them.

The V gene is TRBV29-1, the J gene TRBJ2-3; 10 bases match TRBD2. J was trimmed by 2 bases and V by 6 bases; bases with no gene match: 8. This CDR3 has 15 amino acids. Germline CDR1 SQVTM, CDR2 ANQGSEA. In nucleotides, the CDR3 is TGCAGCGTCCAGGAAGCGGGGGGGGCCACAGATACGCAGTATTTT. It yields the protein CSVQEAGGATDTQYF.

The gene calls are TRBV5-1 and TRBJ2-1; TRBD2 aligns across 7 bases. J lost 5 bases, V lost 6 bases, and 11 bases had no gene match. Germline V gene lookup returns CDR1 SGHRS and CDR2 YFSETQ. CDR3 length: 15 amino acids. The CDR3: CASMKNGGVNNEQFF. The DNA of the CDR3 is TGCGCCAGCATGAAAAATGGGGGGGTGAACAATGAGCAGTTCTTC.

CDR3 DNA sequence: TGTGCCAGCAGTATTCAGGGGGCTTGGGATGGCTACACCTTC. It encodes CASSIQGAWDGYTF. This sequence joins TRBV6-1 and TRBJ1-2; 8 nucleotides align to TRBD1. This CDR3 has 14 amino acids. CDR1 and CDR2 (germline): MNHNS, SASEGT. V dropped 5 bases and J dropped 6; count of bases not matched to a gene: 8.

The chain is built from TRBV6-5 and TRBJ2-7; TRBD2 aligns across 7 bases. CDR3 length equals 14 residues. In germline, CDR1 is MNHEY, CDR2 SVGAGI. V dropped 5 bases and J dropped 2; count of bases not matched to a gene: 6. The CDR3 DNA reads TGTGCCAGCAGTAGATCTAGCGGAACCTACGAGCAGTACTTC. It translates to CASSRSSGTYEQYF.

The V and J genes are TRBV4-2 and TRBJ2-3; 8 nucleotides line up with TRBD2. The CDR3 totals 18 residues. After removal of 1 base from V and 5 bases from J, the junction contained 14 bases not matched to a gene. CDR1 and CDR2 from the germline V gene are LGHNA and YNFKEQ. The CDR3 sequence is CASSQGGKVRGGRDTQYF. The CDR3 DNA reads TGTGCCAGCAGCCAAGGGGGGAAAGTACGGGGGGGCCGAGATACGCAGTATTTT.

V gene TRBV6-1 combines with J gene TRBJ2-1; TRBD1 aligns across 7 bases. Germline lookup yields CDR1 MNHNS and CDR2 SASEGT. The CDR3 is 16 residues long. V trimming: 3 bases; J trimming: 1 base; junction bases outside the gene matches: 6. The CDR3 DNA reads as TGTGCCAGCAGTGAGACGACAGGGCTTTCCTACAATGAGCAGTTCTTC. Encoded protein: CASSETTGLSYNEQFF.

The chain uses TRBV4-1 and TRBJ2-1, with TRBD2 matching 14 bases. After removal of 4 bases from V and 8 bases from J, the junction contained 19 bases not matched to a gene. The CDR3 contains 20 residues. The germline CDR1 and CDR2 sequences are MGHRA and YSYEKL. CDR3 loop: CASSPPTSGGVGGRFDEQFF. The CDR3, as DNA: TGCGCCAGCAGCCCCCCGACTAGCGGGGGGGTCGGAGGGCGGTTCGATGAGCAGTTCTTC.